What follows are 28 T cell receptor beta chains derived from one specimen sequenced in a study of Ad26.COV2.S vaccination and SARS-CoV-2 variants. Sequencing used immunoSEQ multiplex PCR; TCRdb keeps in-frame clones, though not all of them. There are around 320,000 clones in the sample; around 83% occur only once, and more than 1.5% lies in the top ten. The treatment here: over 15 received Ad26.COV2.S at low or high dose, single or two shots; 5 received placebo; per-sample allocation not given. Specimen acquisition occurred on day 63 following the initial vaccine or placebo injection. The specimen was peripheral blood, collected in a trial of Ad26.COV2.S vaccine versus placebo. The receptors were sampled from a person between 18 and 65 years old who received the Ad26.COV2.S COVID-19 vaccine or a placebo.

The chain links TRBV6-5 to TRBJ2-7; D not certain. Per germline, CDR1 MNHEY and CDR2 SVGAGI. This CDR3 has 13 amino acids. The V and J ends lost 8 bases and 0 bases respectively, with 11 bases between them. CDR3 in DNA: TGTGCCAGCGGCGCGGCGCTCTCCTACGAGCAGTACTTC. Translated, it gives CASGAALSYEQYF.

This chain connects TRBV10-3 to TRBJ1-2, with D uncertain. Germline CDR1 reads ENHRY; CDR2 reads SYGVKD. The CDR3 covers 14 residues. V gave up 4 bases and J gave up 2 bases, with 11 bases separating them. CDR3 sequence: CAISVGNGNYGYTF. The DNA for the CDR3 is TGTGCCATCAGTGTAGGCAATGGAAACTATGGCTACACCTTC.

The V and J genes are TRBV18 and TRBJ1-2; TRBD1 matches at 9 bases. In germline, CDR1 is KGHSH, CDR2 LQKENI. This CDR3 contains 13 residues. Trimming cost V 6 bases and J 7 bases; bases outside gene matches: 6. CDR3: CASSSTGGGGYTF. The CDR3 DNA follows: TGTGCCAGCTCGAGTACAGGGGGCGGTGGCTACACCTTC.

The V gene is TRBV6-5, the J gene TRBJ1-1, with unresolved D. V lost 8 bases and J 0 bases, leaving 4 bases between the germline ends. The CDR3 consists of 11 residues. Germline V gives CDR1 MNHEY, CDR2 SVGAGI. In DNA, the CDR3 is TGTGCCAGCCTACTGAACACTGAAGCTTTCTTT. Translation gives CASLLNTEAFF.

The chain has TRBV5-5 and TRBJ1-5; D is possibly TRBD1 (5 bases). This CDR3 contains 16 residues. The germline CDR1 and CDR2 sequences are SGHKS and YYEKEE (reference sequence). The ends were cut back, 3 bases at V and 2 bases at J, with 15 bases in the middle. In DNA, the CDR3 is TGTGCCAGCAGCTCAGACCAGGGTAGGGGCAATCAGCCCCAGCATTTT. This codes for CASSSDQGRGNQPQHF.

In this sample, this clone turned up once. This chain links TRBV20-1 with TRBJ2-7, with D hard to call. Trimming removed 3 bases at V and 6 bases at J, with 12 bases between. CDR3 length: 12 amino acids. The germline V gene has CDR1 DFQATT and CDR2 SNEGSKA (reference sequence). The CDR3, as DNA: TGCAGTGCTAGTCGCGAGTATGGCGAGCAGTACTTC. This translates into CSASREYGEQYF.

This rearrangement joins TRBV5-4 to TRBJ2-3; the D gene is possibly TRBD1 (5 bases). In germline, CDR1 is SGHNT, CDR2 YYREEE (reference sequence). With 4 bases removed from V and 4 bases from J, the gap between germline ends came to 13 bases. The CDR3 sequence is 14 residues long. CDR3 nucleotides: TGTGCCAGCAGCCAGGGTGTCGGCGCAGATACGCAGTATTTT. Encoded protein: CASSQGVGADTQYF.

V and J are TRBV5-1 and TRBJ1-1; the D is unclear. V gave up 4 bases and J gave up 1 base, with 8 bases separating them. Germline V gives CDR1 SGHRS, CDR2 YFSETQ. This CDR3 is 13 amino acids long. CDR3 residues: CASSARANTEAFF. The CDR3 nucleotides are TGCGCCAGCAGCGCTCGGGCGAACACTGAAGCTTTCTTT.

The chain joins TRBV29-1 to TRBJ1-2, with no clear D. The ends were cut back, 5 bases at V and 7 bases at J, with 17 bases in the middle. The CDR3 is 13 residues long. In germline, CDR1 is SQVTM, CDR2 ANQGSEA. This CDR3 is CSVRSEPGAGYTF. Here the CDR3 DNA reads TGCAGCGTTAGGAGCGAACCGGGTGCTGGCTACACCTTC.

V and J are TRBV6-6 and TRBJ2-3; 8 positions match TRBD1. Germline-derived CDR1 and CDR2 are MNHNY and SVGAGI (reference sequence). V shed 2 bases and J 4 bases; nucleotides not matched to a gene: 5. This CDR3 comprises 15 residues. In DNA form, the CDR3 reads TGTGCCAGCAGTTACGGACAGGGCGGGGCAGATACGCAGTATTTT. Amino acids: CASSYGQGGADTQYF.

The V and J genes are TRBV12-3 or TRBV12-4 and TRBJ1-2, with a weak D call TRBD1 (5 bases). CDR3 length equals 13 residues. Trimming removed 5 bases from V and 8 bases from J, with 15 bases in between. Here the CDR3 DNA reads TGTGCCAGCAGTCACAGGCGGCTGGGCGGCTACACCTTC. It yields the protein CASSHRRLGGYTF.

The CDR3 coding sequence is TGTGCCAGCAGTTACTTCAGGGGCTCGAACACTGAAGCTTTCTTT. Protein product: CASSYFRGSNTEAFF. This chain links TRBV6-2 or TRBV6-3 with TRBJ1-1; maybe TRBD1 (6 bases). V shed 1 base and J shed 1 base, with 10 bases lying between them. CDR3 size: 15 residues. From germline, CDR1 is MNHEY and CDR2 SVGEGT.

CDR3 sequence: CASSKDSREDSNYGYTF. The CDR3 region has the DNA TGTGCCAGCAGCAAAGATAGCAGGGAGGATTCTAACTATGGCTACACCTTC. The V gene is TRBV21-1, the J gene TRBJ1-2. TRBV21-1 is flagged as a pseudogene. CDR3 length equals 17 residues.

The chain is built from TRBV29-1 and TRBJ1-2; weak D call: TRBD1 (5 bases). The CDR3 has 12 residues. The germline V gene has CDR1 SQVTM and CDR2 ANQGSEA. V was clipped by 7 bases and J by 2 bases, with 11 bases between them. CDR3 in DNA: TGCAGCGCCGGACAAGCAAACTATGGCTACACCTTC. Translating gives CSAGQANYGYTF.

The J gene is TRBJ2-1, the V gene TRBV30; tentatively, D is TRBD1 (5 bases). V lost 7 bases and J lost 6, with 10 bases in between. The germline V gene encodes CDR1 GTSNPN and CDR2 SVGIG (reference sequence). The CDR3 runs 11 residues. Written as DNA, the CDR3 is TGTGCCTTACAGGATGGCAATGAGCAGTTCTTC. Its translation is CALQDGNEQFF.

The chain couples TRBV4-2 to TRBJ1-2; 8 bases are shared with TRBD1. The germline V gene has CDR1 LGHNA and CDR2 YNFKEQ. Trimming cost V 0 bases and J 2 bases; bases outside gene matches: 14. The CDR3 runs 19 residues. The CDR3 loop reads CASSQERMSDRGVNYGYTF. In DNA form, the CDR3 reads TGTGCCAGCAGCCAAGAAAGGATGTCAGACAGGGGAGTAAACTATGGCTACACCTTC.

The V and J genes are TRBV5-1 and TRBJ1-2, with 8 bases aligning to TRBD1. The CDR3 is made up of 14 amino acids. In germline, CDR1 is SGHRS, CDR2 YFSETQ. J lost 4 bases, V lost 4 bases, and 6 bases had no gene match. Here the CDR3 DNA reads TGCGCCAGCAGCCTCGGACAGGGCCCCTATGGCTACACCTTC. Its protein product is CASSLGQGPYGYTF.

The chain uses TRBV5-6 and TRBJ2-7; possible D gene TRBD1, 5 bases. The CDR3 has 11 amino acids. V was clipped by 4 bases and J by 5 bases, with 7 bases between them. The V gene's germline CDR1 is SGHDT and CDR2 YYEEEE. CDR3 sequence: CASSRGNEQYF. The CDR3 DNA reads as TGTGCCAGCAGCAGGGGTAACGAGCAGTACTTC.

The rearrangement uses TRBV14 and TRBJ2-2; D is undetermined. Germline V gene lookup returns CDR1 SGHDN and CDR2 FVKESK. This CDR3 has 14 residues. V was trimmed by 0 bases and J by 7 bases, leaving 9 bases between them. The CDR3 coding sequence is TGTGCCAGCAGCCAAGAATCATGGGGCGGGGAGCTGTTTTTT. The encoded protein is CASSQESWGGELFF.

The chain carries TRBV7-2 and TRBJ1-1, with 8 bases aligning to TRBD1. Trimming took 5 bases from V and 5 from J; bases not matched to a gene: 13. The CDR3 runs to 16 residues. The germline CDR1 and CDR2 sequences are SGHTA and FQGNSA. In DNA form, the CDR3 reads TGTGCCAGCAGCCTCGCCTTGACAGGGGCATGGACTGAAGCTTTCTTT. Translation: CASSLALTGAWTEAFF.

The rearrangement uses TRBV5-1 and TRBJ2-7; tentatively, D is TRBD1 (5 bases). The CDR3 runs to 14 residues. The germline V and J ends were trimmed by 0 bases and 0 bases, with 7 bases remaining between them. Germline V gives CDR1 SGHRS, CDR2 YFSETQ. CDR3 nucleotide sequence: TGCGCCAGCAGCTTGGGACAGAGCTCCTACGAGCAGTACTTC. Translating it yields CASSLGQSSYEQYF.

In DNA, the CDR3 is TGTGCCAGCAGCTTAGAGGGGGGTCGGTTCACCGGGGAGCTGTTTTTT. Protein: CASSLEGGRFTGELFF. J is TRBJ2-2 and V is TRBV11-2; a weak D match, TRBD2 (6 bases). This CDR3 is 16 amino acids long. Germline loops: CDR1 SGHAT, CDR2 FQNNGV. Trimming removed 0 bases at V and 4 bases at J, with 12 bases between.

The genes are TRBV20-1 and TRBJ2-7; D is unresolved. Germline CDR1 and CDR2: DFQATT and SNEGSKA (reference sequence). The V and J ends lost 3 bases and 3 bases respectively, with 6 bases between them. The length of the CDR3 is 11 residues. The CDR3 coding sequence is TGCAGTGCTAGGACCCTCTACGAGCAGTACTTC. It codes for CSARTLYEQYF.

CDR3 sequence reads: CASSQGHAGGDSSRSYEQYF. Here the CDR3 DNA reads TGCGCCAGCAGCCAAGGTCATGCGGGGGGGGACAGTAGTAGGTCCTACGAGCAGTACTTC. The gene calls are TRBV4-1 and TRBJ2-7; 9 bases line up with TRBD2. Germline trimming cut 1 base from V and 1 base from J; bases unmatched to any gene: 17. Germline-derived CDR1 and CDR2 are MGHRA and YSYEKL. The CDR3 sequence is 20 residues long.

The CDR3 DNA reads as TGCGCCAGCAGTGCGGGGGGAAACTATGGCTACACCTTC. Translated: CASSAGGNYGYTF. The chain employs TRBV10-1 and TRBJ1-2, with D possibly being TRBD1 (5 bases). The germline gives CDR1 WNHNN, CDR2 SYGVQD (reference sequence). The V end lost 4 bases, the J end lost 2 bases, and 8 bases lay between the germline ends. CDR3 size: 13 residues.

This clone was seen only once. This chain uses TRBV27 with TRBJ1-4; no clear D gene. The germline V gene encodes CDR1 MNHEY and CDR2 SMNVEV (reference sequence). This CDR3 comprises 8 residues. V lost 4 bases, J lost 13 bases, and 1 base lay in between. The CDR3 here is CASSSLFF. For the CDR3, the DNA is TGTGCCAGCAGTTCACTGTTTTTT.

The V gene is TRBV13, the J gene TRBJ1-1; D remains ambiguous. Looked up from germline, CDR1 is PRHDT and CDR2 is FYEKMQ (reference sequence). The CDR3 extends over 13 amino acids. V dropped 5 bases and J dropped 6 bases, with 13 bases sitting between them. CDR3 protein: CASSEEWRAEAFF. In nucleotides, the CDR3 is TGTGCCAGCAGCGAGGAGTGGCGGGCTGAAGCTTTCTTT.

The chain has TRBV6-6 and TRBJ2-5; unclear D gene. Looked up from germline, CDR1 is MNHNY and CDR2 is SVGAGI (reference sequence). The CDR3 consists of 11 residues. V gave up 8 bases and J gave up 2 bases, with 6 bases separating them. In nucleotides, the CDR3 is TGTGCCAGCGCAACTCAAGAGACCCAGTACTTC. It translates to CASATQETQYF.